Presented here are 27 T cell receptor beta chains from one specimen sequenced in a study of blood T cell repertoires in COVID-19. Clones were read by immunoSEQ multiplex PCR, and TCRdb kept only the in-frame ones, dropping some. The profile shows around 220,000 clones, around 84% of them singletons. Sequences were obtained from peripheral blood. Every receptor here comes from a man under 40 with active or convalescent COVID-19.

This clone has a handful of counts. The chain recombines TRBV28 with TRBJ1-1; D is undetermined. The CDR3 is 11 residues long. Germline V gene sequence: CDR1 MDHEN, CDR2 SYDVKM. V was cut by 7 bases and J by 0 bases, with 3 bases left in between. DNA for the CDR3: TGTGCCAGCATCATGAACACTGAAGCTTTCTTT. Translating gives CASIMNTEAFF. Drawing the rest from reference TRBV28 and TRBJ1-1, the complete variable domain is DVKVTQSSRYLVKRTGEKVFLECVQDMDHENMFWYRQDPGLGLRLIYFSYDVKMKEKGDIPEGYSVSREKKERFSLILESASTNQTSMYLCASIMNTEAFFGQGTRLTVV.

The chain recombines TRBV12-3 or TRBV12-4 with TRBJ1-2; D unresolved. This CDR3 is built from 12 residues. Deletions cut 3 bases from V and 10 bases from J, with 12 bases between. CDR3 region: CASSFGQVVYTF. CDR3 DNA: TGTGCCAGCAGTTTTGGCCAGGTAGTCTACACCTTC.

The chain has TRBV21-1 and TRBJ1-1; TRBD1, the D gene given by the table, was not confirmed from the DNA. TRBV21-1 represents a pseudogene. The CDR3 is 16 residues long. CDR3 sequence reads: CASSNGTGAMNTEAFF. In DNA form, the CDR3 reads TGTGCCAGCAGCAACGGGACAGGGGCGATGAACACTGAAGCTTTCTTT.

The chain employs TRBV6-5 and TRBJ2-1, with 7 bases aligning to TRBD2. CDR3 length: 16 amino acids. J gave up 5 bases and V 2 bases, and 9 bases lay outside the gene matches. Germline V gene sequence: CDR1 MNHEY, CDR2 SVGAGI. CDR3 bases: TGTGCCAGCAGTTACGGCGAGGGAGGGCCCCACAATGAGCAGTTCTTC. It encodes CASSYGEGGPHNEQFF.

The chain is built from TRBV19 and TRBJ2-3; 11 positions match TRBD1. From germline, CDR1 is LNHDA and CDR2 SQIVND (reference sequence). This CDR3 comprises 18 residues. The V segment lost 6 bases and the J segment 3 bases; nucleotides outside the gene matches: 14. The CDR3 sequence: CASSSRTGGAGLTDTQYF. As DNA, the CDR3 is TGTGCCAGTAGCAGCCGGACAGGGGGCGCCGGGTTAACAGATACGCAGTATTTT.

The chain joins TRBV3-1 (or the pseudogene TRBV3-2) to TRBJ1-5, with 7 positions matching TRBD1. With 3 bases clipped from V and 6 bases from J, the junction kept 5 bases outside the gene matches. Germline CDR1 LGHDT, CDR2 YNNKEL (reference sequence). This CDR3 has 14 amino acids. CDR3 coding DNA: TGTGCCAGCAGCCAGGGGACAGAGGCTCAGCCCCAGCATTTT. It translates to CASSQGTEAQPQHF.

This chain joins TRBV4-1 and TRBJ2-5, with 9 bases identical to TRBD2. The CDR3 covers 15 residues. Germline assignment: CDR1 MGHRA and CDR2 YSYEKL. The junction had 7 bases not matched to a gene; V was cut back by 4 bases and J by 4 bases. Written as DNA, the CDR3 is TGCGCCAGCAGCCCCGTGGGACTAGCTCGAGAGACCCAGTACTTC. It specifies CASSPVGLARETQYF.

The chain is built from TRBV10-2 and TRBJ2-2; 7 bases are shared with TRBD2. The CDR3 runs to 15 residues. Germline V gives CDR1 WSHSY, CDR2 SAAADI. Trimming removed 0 bases from V and 4 bases from J; junction bases left unmatched: 2. The CDR3 reads CASSESLAGTGELFF. The CDR3, as DNA: TGCGCCAGCAGTGAGTCGTTAGCGGGCACCGGGGAGCTGTTTTTT.

J is TRBJ2-3 and V is TRBV5-1, with 7 bases aligning to TRBD2. V trimming: 4 bases; J trimming: 1 base; junction bases outside the gene matches: 3. Germline V lookup: CDR1 SGHRS, CDR2 YFSETQ. This CDR3 comprises 14 residues. The CDR3 loop is CASSQRGRTDTQYF. Written as DNA, the CDR3 is TGCGCCAGCAGCCAGCGGGGACGCACAGATACGCAGTATTTT.

This chain connects TRBV28 to TRBJ2-2; D is possibly TRBD1 (6 bases). V shed 6 bases and J shed 6 bases, with 14 bases lying between them. CDR1 MDHEN and CDR2 SYDVKM come from the germline V gene. CDR3 length equals 14 residues. The CDR3: CASRGRGNSGELFF. In nucleotides, the CDR3 is TGTGCCAGCAGGGGCAGGGGTAATTCCGGGGAGCTGTTTTTT.

The genes are TRBV28 and TRBJ2-6, with D possibly matching TRBD2 (6 bases). V shed 7 bases and J shed 0 bases, with 16 bases lying between them. Germline V gene sequence: CDR1 MDHEN, CDR2 SYDVKM. The CDR3 has 17 amino acids. The CDR3 sequence: CASITGGLTSGANVLTF. In DNA, the CDR3 is TGTGCCAGCATCACAGGAGGGCTAACCTCTGGGGCCAACGTCCTGACTTTC.

This clone occurred a few times. This sequence joins TRBV2 and TRBJ1-2; TRBD1 might be the D (5 bases). V gave up 4 bases and J gave up 4 bases, with 16 bases separating them. Germline CDR1 SNHLY, CDR2 FYNNEI. The CDR3 runs 15 residues. CDR3 protein: CASSVGTGRIYGYTF. The CDR3 region has the DNA TGTGCCAGCAGTGTCGGGACTGGGAGAATCTATGGCTACACCTTC.

The genes are TRBV6-5 and TRBJ2-7; D uncertain. The ends were cut back, 2 bases at V and 4 bases at J, with 9 bases in the middle. Germline V CDR1 and CDR2: MNHEY, SVGAGI. This CDR3 has 13 residues. The CDR3 loop is CASSYQAWYEQYF. The DNA of the CDR3 is TGTGCCAGCAGTTACCAAGCTTGGTACGAGCAGTACTTC.

The chain uses TRBV5-4 and TRBJ1-5; 8 nucleotides match TRBD1. The CDR3 has 14 residues. Germline V gene sequence: CDR1 SGHNT, CDR2 YYREEE (reference sequence). Trimming at V came to 0 bases and at J to 5 bases, leaving 1 base not matched to a gene. CDR3 sequence reads: CASSLAGGHQPQHF. The DNA for the CDR3 is TGTGCCAGCAGCTTGGCAGGGGGCCATCAGCCCCAGCATTTT.

This clone was observed once. The J gene is TRBJ1-2, the V gene TRBV29-1; possibly TRBD1 for D (6 bases). This CDR3 has 15 amino acids. Germline V lookup: CDR1 SQVTM, CDR2 ANQGSEA. Trimming removed 4 bases from V and 1 base from J, with 16 bases in between. The CDR3 bases are TGCAGCGTTGGACGAGGACAGACAAATAACTATGGCTACACCTTC. Encoded protein: CSVGRGQTNNYGYTF.

The CDR3: CASSLSGIRREGLSGETQYF. CDR3 in DNA: TGTGCCAGCAGCTTAAGCGGGATTCGGCGGGAGGGTTTGAGTGGGGAGACCCAGTACTTC. The chain recombines TRBV7-3 with TRBJ2-5; 9 nucleotides line up with TRBD2. CDR1 is SGHTA and CDR2 is FQGTGA in the germline V gene. The CDR3 loop spans 20 amino acids. The V gene end was trimmed by 1 base and the J gene end by 5 bases; junction bases not matched to a gene: 20.

This chain links TRBV5-6 with TRBJ2-1; the match to TRBD2 covers 8 bases. The CDR3 length is 15 residues. The germline CDR1 and CDR2 sequences are SGHDT and YYEEEE. V was pared by 4 bases and J by 6 bases, with 9 bases of the junction left unmatched. The CDR3 sequence: CASSDSGVRGNEQFF. The CDR3, as DNA: TGTGCCAGCAGCGATAGCGGGGTCCGAGGCAATGAGCAGTTCTTC.

The V and J genes are TRBV9 and TRBJ2-4, with D perhaps matching TRBD2 (5 bases). The germline V gene has CDR1 SGDLS and CDR2 YYNGEE. Between the trimmed V and J ends, which lost 0 bases and 5 bases, there was a span of 15 bases. The CDR3 is 16 residues long. CDR3 sequence reads: CASSVGGSAGQNIQYF. In DNA, the CDR3 is TGTGCCAGCAGCGTAGGGGGTTCGGCGGGTCAAAACATTCAGTACTTC.

This clone was picked up one time. The chain couples TRBV28 to TRBJ1-5, with 10 bases identical to TRBD1. The CDR3 runs 15 residues. V trimming: 3 bases; J trimming: 7 bases; junction bases outside the gene matches: 6. Germline V gives CDR1 MDHEN, CDR2 SYDVKM. The CDR3 bases are TGTGCCAGCAGTTTCGGGACAGGGGTATGGCAGCCCCAGCATTTT. It codes for CASSFGTGVWQPQHF.

In DNA form, the CDR3 reads TGTGCCAGCAGTTCCCCAGGGGGCGGCACTGAAGCTTTCTTT. Its translation is CASSSPGGGTEAFF. V is TRBV28 and J is TRBJ1-1, with 8 bases matching TRBD1. The CDR3 sequence is 14 residues long. From germline, CDR1 is MDHEN and CDR2 SYDVKM. V shed 4 bases, J shed 4 bases, and the junction held 5 bases outside the gene matches.

The chain has TRBV6-5 and TRBJ1-5, with 9 nucleotides matching TRBD1. Germline lookup yields CDR1 MNHEY and CDR2 SVGAGI. The CDR3 covers 14 residues. Trimming at V came to 4 bases and at J to 7 bases, leaving 5 bases not matched to a gene. CDR3 in DNA: TGTGCCAGCAGTTCAACAGGGGGCCGGCAGCCCCAGCATTTT. This encodes CASSSTGGRQPQHF.

The chain links TRBV19 to TRBJ1-4; D remains unclear. V lost 5 bases to trimming and J lost 8 bases, with 15 bases between them. This CDR3 spans 14 amino acids. Germline lookup yields CDR1 LNHDA and CDR2 SQIVND (reference sequence). CDR3 bases: TGTGCCAGTAGTTCGGGGAGTCGAGGGGAAAAACTGTTTTTT. This translates into CASSSGSRGEKLFF.

This chain connects TRBV7-9 to TRBJ2-7, with a weak D call TRBD2 (6 bases). V was cut by 1 base and J by 2 bases, with 12 bases left in between. Germline V gene lookup returns CDR1 SEHNR and CDR2 FQNEAQ (reference sequence). The CDR3 runs to 15 residues. In DNA form, the CDR3 reads TGTGCCAGCAGCTTAGGGCTAGGAGGGACCTACGAGCAGTACTTC. Translated: CASSLGLGGTYEQYF. The variable domain in full, with the rest retrieved from reference TRBV7-9 and TRBJ2-7, is DTGVSQNPRHKITKRGQNVTFRCDPISEHNRLYWYRQTLGQGPEFLTYFQNEAQLEKSRLLSDRFSAERPKGSFSTLEIQRTEQGDSAMYLCASSLGLGGTYEQYFGPGTRLTVT.

The genes are TRBV19 and TRBJ2-2, with 8 bases lining up with TRBD2. The CDR3 length is 17 residues. Germline CDR1 LNHDA, CDR2 SQIVND (reference sequence). Trimming took 4 bases from V and 4 from J; bases not matched to a gene: 11. The CDR3 loop reads CASSRGGLEVVTGELFF. CDR3 bases: TGTGCCAGTAGTAGGGGGGGACTAGAGGTTGTCACCGGGGAGCTGTTTTTT. The variable domain in full, completed from reference TRBV19 and TRBJ2-2, reads DGGITQSPKYLFRKEGQNVTLSCEQNLNHDAMYWYRQDPGQGLRLIYYSQIVNDFQKGDIAEGYSVSREKKESFPLTVTSAQKNPTAFYLCASSRGGLEVVTGELFFGEGSRLTVL.

The gene calls are TRBV7-9 and TRBJ1-1; the D is unclear. Germline CDR1 SEHNR, CDR2 FQNEAQ (reference sequence). Trimming left V 1 base short and J 6 bases short, with 15 bases between. This CDR3 contains 15 residues. This CDR3 reads CASSLVSVPVAEAFF. DNA of the CDR3: TGTGCCAGCAGCTTAGTTTCGGTACCTGTCGCTGAAGCTTTCTTT.

This clone came up a few times. The genes are TRBV28 and TRBJ1-5; unclear D gene. Trimming pared 7 bases from V and 2 bases from J, leaving 9 bases between. Per germline, CDR1 MDHEN and CDR2 SYDVKM. The CDR3 totals 13 residues. The CDR3 sequence is CASIWGGNQPQHF. In DNA, the CDR3 is TGTGCCAGCATATGGGGAGGCAATCAGCCCCAGCATTTT.

The CDR3 DNA is TGTGCCAGCAGTTACACTAGCACAGATACGCAGTATTTT. The encoded protein is CASSYTSTDTQYF. The V gene is TRBV6-2 or TRBV6-3, the J gene TRBJ2-3, with D unresolved. V was pared by 2 bases and J by 0 bases, with 3 bases between. The germline V gene encodes CDR1 MNHEY and CDR2 SVGEGT. This CDR3 is built from 13 residues.